The 3 T cell receptor beta chains given below trace back to one sample, sequenced in a study of CD8+CD57+ T cells in acquired aplastic anemia. An expansion of CD8+CD57+ cells by flow cytometry had been shown in patients chosen for sequencing. Genomic DNA, serving as template, underwent TCR beta VDJ and CDR3 profiling. One entry per CDR3 protein results from TCRdb running MiXCR on the reads. Of about 150,000 distinct CDR3 sequences listed, over 50% were seen once; the top ten hold about an eighth. Sequenced sample: sorted CD4+, CD8+, or CD8+CD57+ T cells (not recorded which) from PBMCs. These receptor sequences come from a human donor with aplastic anemia.

The rearrangement uses TRBV2 and TRBJ2-5; TRBD1 agrees at 8 bases. CDR1 is SNHLY and CDR2 is FYNNEI in the germline V gene. V was clipped by 7 bases and J by 3 bases; unmatched bases: 1. This CDR3 is built from 12 residues. CDR3 sequence reads: CASTTGEETQYF. The DNA of the CDR3 is TGTGCCAGCACGACAGGGGAAGAGACCCAGTACTTC. The full variable domain, rest sourced from reference TRBV2 and TRBJ2-5, is EPEVTQTPSHQVTQMGQEVILRCVPISNHLYFYWYRQILGQKVEFLVSFYNNEISEKSEIFDDQFSVERPDGSNFTLKIRSTKLEDSAMYFCASTTGEETQYFGPGTRLLVL.

A few counts support this clonotype. The chain carries TRBV7-9 and TRBJ2-7, with D uncertain. Trimming shortened V by 2 bases and J by 1 base, and 6 bases separated the two germline ends. The CDR3 totals 13 residues. Germline V gene sequence: CDR1 SEHNR, CDR2 FQNEAQ (reference sequence). DNA of the CDR3: TGTGCCAGCAGCTTATTCCCTTCCTACGAGCAGTACTTC. It is translated as CASSLFPSYEQYF.

The sample holds a few counts of this clonotype. CDR3 residues: CATRQVAGNNEQFF. The CDR3 DNA is TGTGCCACCCGACAGGTTGCCGGTAACAATGAGCAGTTCTTC. This chain connects TRBV25-1 to TRBJ2-1; possible D gene TRBD1, 6 bases. CDR3 length: 14 residues. V was clipped by 10 bases and J by 5 bases, with 18 bases between them. The germline CDR1 and CDR2 sequences are MGHDK and SYGVNS.